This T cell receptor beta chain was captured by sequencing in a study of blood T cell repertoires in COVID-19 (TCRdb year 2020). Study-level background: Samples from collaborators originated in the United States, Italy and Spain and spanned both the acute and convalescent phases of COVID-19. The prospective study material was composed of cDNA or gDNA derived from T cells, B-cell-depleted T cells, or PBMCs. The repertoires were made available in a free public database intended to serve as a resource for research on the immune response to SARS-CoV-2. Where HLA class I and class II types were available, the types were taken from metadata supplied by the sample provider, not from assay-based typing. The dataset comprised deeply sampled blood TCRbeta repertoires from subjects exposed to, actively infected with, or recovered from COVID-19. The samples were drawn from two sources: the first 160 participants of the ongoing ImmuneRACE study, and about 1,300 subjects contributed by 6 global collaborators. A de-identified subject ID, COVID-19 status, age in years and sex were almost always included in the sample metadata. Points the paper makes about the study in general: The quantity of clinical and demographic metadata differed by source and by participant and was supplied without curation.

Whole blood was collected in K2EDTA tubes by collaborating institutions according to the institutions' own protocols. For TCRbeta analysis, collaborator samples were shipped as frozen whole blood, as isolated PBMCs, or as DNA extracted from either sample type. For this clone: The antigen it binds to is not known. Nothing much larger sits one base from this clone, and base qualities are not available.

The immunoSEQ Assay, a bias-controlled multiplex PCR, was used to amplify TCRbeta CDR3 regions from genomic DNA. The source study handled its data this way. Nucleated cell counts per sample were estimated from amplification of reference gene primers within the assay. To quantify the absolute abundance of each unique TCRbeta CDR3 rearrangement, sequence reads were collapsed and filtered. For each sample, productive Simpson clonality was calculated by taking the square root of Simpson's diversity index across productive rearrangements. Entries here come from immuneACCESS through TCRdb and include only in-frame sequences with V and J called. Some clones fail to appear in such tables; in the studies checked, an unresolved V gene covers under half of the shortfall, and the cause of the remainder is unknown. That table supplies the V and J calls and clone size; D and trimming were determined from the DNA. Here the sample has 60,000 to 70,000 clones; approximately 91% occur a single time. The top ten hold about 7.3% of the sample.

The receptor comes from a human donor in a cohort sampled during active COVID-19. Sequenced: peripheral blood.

The CDR3 is CASSQRGGTGELFF. The sequenced DNA is TGCGCCAGCAGCCAGAGAGGGGGCACCGGGGAGCTGTTTTTT. Recombination linked TRBV4-3 to TRBJ2-2; matching of 6 bases hints at TRBD1 as the D gene. The CDR3, cysteine through phenylalanine, is 14 amino acids long. Here the CDR3 DNA is all that survives: 42 bases in frame from base 1. For CDR1 and CDR2, the germline V gene lists LGHNA and YSLEER. Trimming takes 3 bases from V and 4 bases from J, and the germline ends sit 9 bases apart.